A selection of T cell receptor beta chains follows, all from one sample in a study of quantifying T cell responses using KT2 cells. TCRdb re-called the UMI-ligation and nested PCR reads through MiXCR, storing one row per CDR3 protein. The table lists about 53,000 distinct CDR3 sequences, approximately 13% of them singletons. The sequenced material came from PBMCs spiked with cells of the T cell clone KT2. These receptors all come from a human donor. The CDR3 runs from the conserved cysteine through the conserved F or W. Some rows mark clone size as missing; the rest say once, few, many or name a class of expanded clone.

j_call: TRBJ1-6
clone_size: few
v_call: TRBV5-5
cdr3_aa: CASSFSPFTPLHF

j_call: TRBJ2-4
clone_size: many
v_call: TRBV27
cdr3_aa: CASSFMAGPGRQDIQYF

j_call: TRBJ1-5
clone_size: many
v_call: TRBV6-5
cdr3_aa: CASSYRKENQPQHF

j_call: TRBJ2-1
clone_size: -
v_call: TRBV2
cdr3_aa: CASRLGEGLTNEQFF

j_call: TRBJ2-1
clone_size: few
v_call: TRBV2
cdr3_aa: CASRATSVGEQFF

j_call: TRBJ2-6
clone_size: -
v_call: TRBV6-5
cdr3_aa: CASSYSGLAGVGGANVLTF

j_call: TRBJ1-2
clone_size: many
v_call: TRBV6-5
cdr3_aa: CAVQVDYGYTF

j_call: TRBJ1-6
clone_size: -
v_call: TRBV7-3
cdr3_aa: CASSLTGRGASPLHF

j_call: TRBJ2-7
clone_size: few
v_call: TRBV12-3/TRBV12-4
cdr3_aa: CASSIRRHEQYF

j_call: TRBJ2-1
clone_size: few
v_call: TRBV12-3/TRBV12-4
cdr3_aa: CASSLIGNSYNEQFF

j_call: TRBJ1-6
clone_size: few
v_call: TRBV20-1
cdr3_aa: CSARPSNSPLHF

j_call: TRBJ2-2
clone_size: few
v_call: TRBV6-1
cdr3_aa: CASEPITPGELFF

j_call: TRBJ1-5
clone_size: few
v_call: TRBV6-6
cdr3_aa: CASSYSGGPQHF

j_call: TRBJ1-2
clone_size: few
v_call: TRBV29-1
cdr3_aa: CSVENRGFHYGYTF

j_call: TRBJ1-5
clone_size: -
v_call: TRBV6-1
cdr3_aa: CASSVEPQDQPQHF

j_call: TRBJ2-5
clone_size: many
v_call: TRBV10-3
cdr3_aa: CAISGSSDETQYF

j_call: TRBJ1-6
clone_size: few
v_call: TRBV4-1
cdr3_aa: CASSLSYNSPLHF

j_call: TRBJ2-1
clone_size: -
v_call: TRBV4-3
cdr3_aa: CASSQGKTGSAYNEQFF

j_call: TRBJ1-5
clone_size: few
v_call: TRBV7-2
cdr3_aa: CASSLVGGDSNQPQHF

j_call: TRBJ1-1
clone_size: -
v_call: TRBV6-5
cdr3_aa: CASSYSFPDRGTEAFF

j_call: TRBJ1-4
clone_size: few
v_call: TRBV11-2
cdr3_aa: CASSPDGTGPLFF

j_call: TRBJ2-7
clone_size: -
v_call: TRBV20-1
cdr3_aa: CSARDLEREGYEQYF

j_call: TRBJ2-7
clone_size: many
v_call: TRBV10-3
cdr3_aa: CAISTTGGPGEQYF

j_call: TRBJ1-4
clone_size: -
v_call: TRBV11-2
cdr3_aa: CASSSPEIGRGGSREKLFF

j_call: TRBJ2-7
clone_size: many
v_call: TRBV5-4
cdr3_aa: CASSRRAESSYEQYF

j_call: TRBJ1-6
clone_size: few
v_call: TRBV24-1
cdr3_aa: CATQGQVDSPLHF

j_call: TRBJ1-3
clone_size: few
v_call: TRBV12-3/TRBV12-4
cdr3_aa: CASSLALSGNTIYF

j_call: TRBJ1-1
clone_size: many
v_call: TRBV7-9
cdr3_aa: CASSLTNTEAFF

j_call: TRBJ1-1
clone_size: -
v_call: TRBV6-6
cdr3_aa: CASSSSGIHTEAFF

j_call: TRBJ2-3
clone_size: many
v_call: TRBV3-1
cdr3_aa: CASSQDQVSSTDTQYF

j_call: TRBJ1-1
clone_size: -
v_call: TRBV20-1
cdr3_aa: CSFRQGDTEAFF

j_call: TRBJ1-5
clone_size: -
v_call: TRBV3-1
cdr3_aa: CASSPGTGIGQPQHF

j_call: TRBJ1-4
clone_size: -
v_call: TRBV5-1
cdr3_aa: CASRRAATNEKLFF

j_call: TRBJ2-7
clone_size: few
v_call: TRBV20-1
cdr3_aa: CSAPPELAASYEQYF

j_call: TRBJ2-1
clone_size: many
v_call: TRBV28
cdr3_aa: CASSLSGAPGRGPNEQFF

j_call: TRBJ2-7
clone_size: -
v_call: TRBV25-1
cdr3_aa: CASHPGGSYNEQYF

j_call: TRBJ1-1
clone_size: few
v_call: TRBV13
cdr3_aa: CASSYGTGITEAFF

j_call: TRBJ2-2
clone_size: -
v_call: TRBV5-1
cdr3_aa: CASSLDGADTGELFF

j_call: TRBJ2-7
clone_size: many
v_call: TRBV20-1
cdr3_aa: CSAPKTSGSSYEQYF

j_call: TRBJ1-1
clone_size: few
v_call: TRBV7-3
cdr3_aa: CASTLFQGTEAFF

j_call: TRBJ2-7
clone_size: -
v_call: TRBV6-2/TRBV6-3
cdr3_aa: CASSEDGNGEQYF

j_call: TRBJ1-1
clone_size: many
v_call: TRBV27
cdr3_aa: CASSWTGDTEAFF

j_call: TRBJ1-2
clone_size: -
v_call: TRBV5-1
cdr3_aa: CASSSNGVGYGYTF

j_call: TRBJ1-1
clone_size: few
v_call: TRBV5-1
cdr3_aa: CASSTDGQLSEAFF

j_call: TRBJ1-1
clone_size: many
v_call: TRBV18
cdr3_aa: CASSNGQMDGKGAFF

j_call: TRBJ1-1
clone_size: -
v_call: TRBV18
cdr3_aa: CASSPLTGGQGYTEAFF

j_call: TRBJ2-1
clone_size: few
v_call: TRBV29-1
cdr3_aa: CSAPKGGSSYNEQFF

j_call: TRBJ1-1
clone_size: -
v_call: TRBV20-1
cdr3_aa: CSGALLRVKGAEAFF

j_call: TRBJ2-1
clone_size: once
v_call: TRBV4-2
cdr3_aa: CASSHDLSGLAGNNEQFF

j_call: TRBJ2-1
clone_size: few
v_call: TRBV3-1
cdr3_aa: CASSREAGGLYNEQFF

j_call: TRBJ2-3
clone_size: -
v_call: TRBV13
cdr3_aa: CASSSERQGMADTQYF

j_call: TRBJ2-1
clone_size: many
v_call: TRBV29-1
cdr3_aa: CSVERSGGEQFF